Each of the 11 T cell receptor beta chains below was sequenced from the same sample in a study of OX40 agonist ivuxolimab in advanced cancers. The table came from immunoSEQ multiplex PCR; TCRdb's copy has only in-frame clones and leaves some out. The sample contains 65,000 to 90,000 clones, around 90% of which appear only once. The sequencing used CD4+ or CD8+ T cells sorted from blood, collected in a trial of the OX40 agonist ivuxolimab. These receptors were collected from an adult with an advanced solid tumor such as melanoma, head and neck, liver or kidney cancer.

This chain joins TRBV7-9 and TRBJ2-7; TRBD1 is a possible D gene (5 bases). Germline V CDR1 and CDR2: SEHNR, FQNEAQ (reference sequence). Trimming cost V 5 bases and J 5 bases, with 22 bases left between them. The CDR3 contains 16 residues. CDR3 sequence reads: CASSPRLTVTWDEQYF. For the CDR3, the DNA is TGTGCCAGCAGCCCGCGGCTGACAGTTACTTGGGACGAGCAGTACTTC.

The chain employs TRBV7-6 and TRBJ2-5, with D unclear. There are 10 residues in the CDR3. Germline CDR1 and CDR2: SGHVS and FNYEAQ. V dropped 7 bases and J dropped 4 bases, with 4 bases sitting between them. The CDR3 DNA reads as TGTGCCAGCAAGGGAGAGACCCAGTACTTC. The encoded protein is CASKGETQYF.

The CDR3 spells CASSPDRGLYEQYF. CDR3 in DNA: TGTGCCAGCAGCCCGGACAGGGGGCTCTACGAGCAGTACTTC. The V gene is TRBV7-2, the J gene TRBJ2-7, with 11 bases that match TRBD1. Germline lookup yields CDR1 SGHTA and CDR2 FQGNSA. This CDR3 comprises 14 residues. Losses at the gene ends were 5 bases for V and 3 bases for J; bases not matched to a gene: 3.

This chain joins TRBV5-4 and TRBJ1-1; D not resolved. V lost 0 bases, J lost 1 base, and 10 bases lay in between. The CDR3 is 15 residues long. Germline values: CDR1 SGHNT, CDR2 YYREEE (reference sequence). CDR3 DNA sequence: TGTGCCAGCAGCTTGGATCGGAGAGAGAACACTGAAGCTTTCTTT. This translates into CASSLDRRENTEAFF.

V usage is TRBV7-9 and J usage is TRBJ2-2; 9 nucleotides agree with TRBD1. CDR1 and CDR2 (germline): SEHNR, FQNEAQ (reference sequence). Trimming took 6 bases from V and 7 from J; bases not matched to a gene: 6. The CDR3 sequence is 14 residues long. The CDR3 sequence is CASRGTGKVGELFF. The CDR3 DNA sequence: TGTGCCAGCAGGGGGACAGGGAAGGTCGGGGAGCTGTTTTTT.

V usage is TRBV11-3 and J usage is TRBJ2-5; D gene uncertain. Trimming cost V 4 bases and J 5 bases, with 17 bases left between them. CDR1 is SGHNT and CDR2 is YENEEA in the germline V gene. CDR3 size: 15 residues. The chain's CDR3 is CASSSRDGPGETQYF. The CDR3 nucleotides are TGTGCCAGCAGCTCTCGAGACGGCCCTGGGGAGACCCAGTACTTC.

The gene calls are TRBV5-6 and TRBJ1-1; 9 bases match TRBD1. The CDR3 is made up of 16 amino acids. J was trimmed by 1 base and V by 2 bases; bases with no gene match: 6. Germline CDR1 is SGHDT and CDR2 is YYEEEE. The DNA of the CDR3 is TGTGCCAGCAGCTTAGGGACAGGGTTTGGGAACACTGAAGCTTTCTTT. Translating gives CASSLGTGFGNTEAFF.

CDR3 nucleotide sequence: TGTGCCAGCAGCGCGACACGGGAGGGGGAAGCTTTCTTT. Translating it yields CASSATREGEAFF. The chain has TRBV7-3 and TRBJ1-1; D perhaps matches TRBD1 (5 bases). Trimming left V 5 bases short and J 8 bases short, with 15 bases between. CDR1 and CDR2 (germline): SGHTA, FQGTGA. The CDR3 is 13 amino acids. The complete variable domain, with remaining parts taken from reference TRBV7-3 and TRBJ1-1, reads GAGVSQTPSNKVTEKGKYVELRCDPISGHTALYWYRQSLGQGPEFLIYFQGTGAADDSGLPNDRFFAVRPEGSVSTLKIQRTERGDSAVYLCASSATREGEAFFGQGTRLTVV.

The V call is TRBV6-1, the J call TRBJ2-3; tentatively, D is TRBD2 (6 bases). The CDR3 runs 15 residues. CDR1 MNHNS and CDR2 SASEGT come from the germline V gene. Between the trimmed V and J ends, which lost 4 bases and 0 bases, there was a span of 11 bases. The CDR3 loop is CASSAGVWSTDTQYF. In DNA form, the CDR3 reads TGTGCCAGCAGTGCGGGAGTCTGGAGCACAGATACGCAGTATTTT.

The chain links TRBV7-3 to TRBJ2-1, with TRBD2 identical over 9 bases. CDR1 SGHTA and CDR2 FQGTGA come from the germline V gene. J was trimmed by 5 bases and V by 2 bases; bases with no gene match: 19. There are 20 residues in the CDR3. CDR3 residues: CASSLGLGVAGEFRDNEQFF. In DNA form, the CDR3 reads TGTGCCAGCAGCTTAGGTTTGGGGGTAGCGGGAGAGTTTCGGGACAATGAGCAGTTCTTC.

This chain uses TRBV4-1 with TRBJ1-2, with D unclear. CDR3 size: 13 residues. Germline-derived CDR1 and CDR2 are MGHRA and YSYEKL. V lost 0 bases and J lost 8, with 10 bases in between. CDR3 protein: CASSQDSGWGYTF. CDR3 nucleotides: TGCGCCAGCAGCCAAGATTCAGGTTGGGGCTACACCTTC.